Shown below are 28 T cell receptor beta chains from a single sample sequenced in a study of human T cells and chemical hapten exposure. TCRdb itself ran the RACE reads through MiXCR, one entry per CDR3 protein. This sample carries around 360,000 distinct CDR3 sequences, about 6% of them seen once, and the ten largest clones take about 6%. The time point denotes: patch test 2, 6 weeks after DPC sensitization. This sample's treatment: therapeutic diphenylcyclopropenone sensitization with weekly scalp DPC. The material was whole blood, obtained in connection with sensitization to the hapten diphenylcyclopropenone (DPC). These TCRs come from a woman under 30 with alopecia areata. Some clones in this sample may be carry-over from other donors' samples.

This clonotype was found many times. The chain carries TRBV5-1 and TRBJ2-7; unclear D gene. The CDR3 has 14 residues. Germline-derived CDR1 and CDR2 are SGHRS and YFSETQ. V was cut by 0 bases and J by 1 base, with 8 bases left in between. The CDR3 here is CASSLGHESYEQYF. The DNA for the CDR3 is TGCGCCAGCAGCTTGGGGCATGAGTCCTACGAGCAGTACTTC.

There are a few counts of this clonotype. The rearrangement links TRBV24-1 to TRBJ2-3, with a tentative D call TRBD2 (5 bases). In germline, CDR1 is KGHDR, CDR2 SFDVKD. The CDR3 runs 14 residues. Trimming stripped 9 bases from V and 4 bases from J, with 16 bases between. This CDR3 reads CATSLGGGADTQYF. The CDR3 nucleotides read TGTGCCACCTCGCTTGGAGGTGGGGCAGATACGCAGTATTTT.

The rearrangement joins TRBV29-1 to TRBJ2-7; D unclear. V was pared by 4 bases and J by 5 bases, with 9 bases between. The CDR3 length is 11 residues. Germline assignment: CDR1 SQVTM and CDR2 ANQGSEA. Written as DNA, the CDR3 is TGCAGCGTTGCCTGGGGAAACGAGCAGTACTTC. Translated, it gives CSVAWGNEQYF.

This clonotype was counted ten times or more. The chain joins TRBV6-2 or TRBV6-3 to TRBJ2-3; no reliable D call. V was clipped by 7 bases and J by 6 bases, with 8 bases between them. Germline V gives CDR1 MNHEY, CDR2 SVGEGT. This CDR3 is 11 amino acids long. CDR3 loop: CASNTLDTQYF. DNA of the CDR3: TGTGCCAGCAATACCCTGGATACGCAGTATTTT.

This clonotype was counted at least ten times. The chain uses TRBV12-3 or TRBV12-4 and TRBJ1-2; weak D call: TRBD1 (6 bases). Trimming took off 3 bases at V and 2 bases at J, with 7 bases between the two ends. The CDR3 loop spans 13 amino acids. CDR3 in DNA: TGTGCCAGCAGTTTTGGACAGAACTATGGCTACACCTTC. Its protein product is CASSFGQNYGYTF.

This clonotype has a count of ten or more. The chain is built from TRBV6-1 and TRBJ1-5, with D unresolved. V was cut by 7 bases and J by 11 bases, with 18 bases left in between. The germline gives CDR1 MNHNS, CDR2 SASEGT. This CDR3 is 13 amino acids long. The CDR3 nucleotides are TGTGCCAGCACCCCGCAAGGGCGATTGTCCCAGCATTTT. Residues: CASTPQGRLSQHF.

The table lists this clonotype with a few counts. The chain employs TRBV25-1 and TRBJ1-6; TRBD1 matches 7 bases. The CDR3 sequence is 17 residues long. The V gene's germline CDR1 is MGHDK and CDR2 SYGVNS. Trimming took 1 base from V and 7 from J; bases not matched to a gene: 10. The CDR3 here is CASSEWQKGASNSPLHF. CDR3 bases: TGTGCCAGCAGTGAATGGCAGAAGGGGGCGTCCAATTCACCCCTCCACTTT.

This clonotype was seen a handful of times. The V and J genes are TRBV6-1 and TRBJ1-5, with 7 positions matching TRBD1. CDR1 and CDR2 (germline): MNHNS, SASEGT. J lost 1 base, V lost 6 bases, and 15 bases had no gene match. CDR3 length: 18 amino acids. The CDR3: CASSSDRAYLESNQPQHF. As DNA, the CDR3 is TGTGCCAGCAGCAGCGACAGGGCTTATCTGGAAAGCAATCAGCCCCAGCATTTT.

This clonotype was detected many times. The V call is TRBV6-1, the J call TRBJ1-1; TRBD1 might be the D (6 bases). The CDR3 loop spans 13 amino acids. V lost 6 bases to trimming and J lost 1 base, with 9 bases between them. Germline V gene sequence: CDR1 MNHNS, CDR2 SASEGT. CDR3 loop: CASRTQGNTEAFF. In DNA form, the CDR3 reads TGTGCCAGCAGGACACAGGGGAACACTGAAGCTTTCTTT.

V gene TRBV12-3 or TRBV12-4 combines with J gene TRBJ2-3, with a tentative D call TRBD2 (6 bases). Trimming pared 3 bases from V and 6 bases from J, leaving 13 bases between. The CDR3 runs to 14 residues. The CDR3 protein is CASSFELASDTQYF. In nucleotides, the CDR3 is TGTGCCAGCAGTTTTGAACTAGCCTCGGATACGCAGTATTTT.

This clonotype was detected many times. The DNA for the CDR3 is TGCAGTGCTAGACAGGGACCGTACGCAACTAATGAAAAACTGTTTTTT. Translation gives CSARQGPYATNEKLFF. The J gene is TRBJ1-4, the V gene TRBV20-1; maybe TRBD1 (5 bases). Trimming cost V 2 bases and J 0 bases, with 13 bases left between them. This CDR3 has 16 amino acids. In germline, CDR1 is DFQATT, CDR2 SNEGSKA (reference sequence).

This clonotype was observed at least ten times. This sequence joins TRBV7-2 and TRBJ1-4, with TRBD1 identical over 10 bases. The CDR3 is made up of 15 amino acids. V dropped 3 bases and J dropped 6; count of bases not matched to a gene: 4. Germline V gene data show CDR1 as SGHTA and CDR2 as FQGNSA. CDR3: CASSLDGTGDEKLFF. CDR3 DNA: TGTGCCAGCAGCTTGGACGGGACAGGGGATGAAAAACTGTTTTTT.

Only a few counts were recorded for this clonotype. The J gene is TRBJ1-5, the V gene TRBV6-1; maybe TRBD1 (6 bases). CDR1 MNHNS and CDR2 SASEGT come from the germline V gene. The CDR3 runs 16 residues. The V end lost 8 bases, the J end lost 2 bases, and 19 bases lay between the germline ends. The CDR3 protein is CASGGMGALGNQPQHF. The CDR3 DNA follows: TGTGCCAGCGGAGGGATGGGGGCGTTGGGCAATCAGCCCCAGCATTTT.

The rearrangement links TRBV12-5 to TRBJ1-2, with TRBD1 as a possible D gene (5 bases). The germline V gene encodes CDR1 LGHNT and CDR2 FRNRAP. Trimming took 2 bases from V and 4 from J, leaving 8 bases between them. The length of the CDR3 is 13 residues. The CDR3 DNA follows: TGTGCTAGTGGTTTGACAGGACCCTATGGCTACACCTTC. This translates into CASGLTGPYGYTF.

The chain combines TRBV13 with TRBJ2-4; TRBD1 matches at 7 bases. CDR1 PRHDT and CDR2 FYEKMQ come from the germline V gene (reference sequence). After removal of 4 bases from V and 3 bases from J, the junction contained 6 bases not matched to a gene. The CDR3 has 15 residues. The CDR3 DNA is TGTGCCAGCAGCTCCACAGGGGCCATCAAAAACATTCAGTACTTC. Residues: CASSSTGAIKNIQYF.

This clonotype was found a few times. The rearrangement links TRBV12-3 or TRBV12-4 to TRBJ1-2; D unclear. The CDR3 is 13 amino acids. Trimming took off 2 bases at V and 6 bases at J, with 10 bases between the two ends. The CDR3 spells CASSLLRYDGYTF. The CDR3 region has the DNA TGTGCCAGCAGTTTACTTCGCTATGATGGCTACACCTTC.

The rearrangement joins TRBV7-9 to TRBJ2-7; 8 bases match TRBD2. Germline-derived CDR1 and CDR2 are SEHNR and FQNEAQ (reference sequence). CDR3 size: 14 residues. The ends lost 1 base at V and 6 bases at J; junction bases unmatched: 5. The CDR3 here is CASSLGPGGTEQYF. CDR3 bases: TGTGCCAGCAGCTTAGGGCCGGGGGGGACCGAGCAGTACTTC.

This clonotype was picked up a small number of times. The CDR3 here is CASSQGPKQRTSTDTQYF. The CDR3 coding sequence is TGTGCCAGCAGCCAAGGACCTAAACAGCGAACTAGCACAGATACGCAGTATTTT. The chain uses TRBV4-2 and TRBJ2-3; no reliable D call. The CDR3 is 18 residues long. The ends were cut back, 1 base at V and 0 bases at J, with 17 bases in the middle. Germline CDR1 LGHNA, CDR2 YNFKEQ.

The sample holds many counts of this clonotype. The V call is TRBV6-6, the J call TRBJ1-6; the match to TRBD1 covers 7 bases. The CDR3 spans 16 residues. CDR1 MNHNY and CDR2 SVGAGI come from the germline V gene (reference sequence). Trimming took 0 bases from V and 7 from J; bases not matched to a gene: 6. The CDR3 region is CASSYSGGHGNSPLHF. The CDR3 DNA sequence: TGTGCCAGCAGTTACTCAGGGGGCCACGGCAATTCACCCCTCCACTTT.

This clonotype was counted a few times. The chain recombines TRBV18 with TRBJ2-5, with a possible D match to TRBD2 (6 bases). Germline-derived CDR1 and CDR2 are KGHSH and LQKENI. This CDR3 has 16 amino acids. With 3 bases removed from V and 3 bases from J, the gap between germline ends came to 17 bases. The CDR3 DNA is TGTGCCAGCTCACCCTTAATTAGCGGCGGTGAAGAGACCCAGTACTTC. Its translation: CASSPLISGGEETQYF.

This clonotype was seen ten or more times. CDR3 coding DNA: TGTGCCAGCAGCTTGCAGGGGGCAAGGGGAAACACCATATATTTT. This sequence encodes CASSLQGARGNTIYF. The rearrangement joins TRBV5-4 to TRBJ1-3, with 8 nucleotides matching TRBD1. The V and J ends lost 1 base and 4 bases, in that order; junction bases with no gene match: 4. The germline gives CDR1 SGHNT, CDR2 YYREEE (reference sequence). The CDR3 loop spans 15 amino acids. The full variable domain, its missing parts supplied by reference TRBV5-4 and TRBJ1-3, is ETGVTQSPTHLIKTRGQQVTLRCSSQSGHNTVSWYQQALGQGPQFIFQYYREEENGRGNFPPRFSGLQFPNYSSELNVNALELDDSALYLCASSLQGARGNTIYFGEGSWLTVV.

This chain links TRBV15 with TRBJ2-3; TRBD1 matches at 10 bases. V gave up 2 bases and J gave up 6 bases; unmatched junction bases: 8. CDR3 length equals 16 residues. Per germline, CDR1 LNHNV and CDR2 YYDKDF (reference sequence). The DNA for the CDR3 is TGTGCCACCAGCAGAAAATCCGGGACAGGGGATGATACGCAGTATTTT. Protein: CATSRKSGTGDDTQYF.

This clonotype was observed many times. Here the CDR3 reads CASSHTKEKLFF. In nucleotides, the CDR3 is TGTGCCAGCAGCCACACCAAGGAAAAACTGTTTTTT. The J gene is TRBJ1-4, the V gene TRBV14; D unclear. V was shortened by 3 bases and J by 8 bases, with 7 bases between the two germline ends. CDR1 and CDR2 (germline): SGHDN, FVKESK. This CDR3 is 12 amino acids long.

This clonotype was detected many times. The CDR3 DNA is TGTGCCAGCAGTGCATACGCAGGGGGCTATGGCTACACCTTC. Its protein product is CASSAYAGGYGYTF. This chain links TRBV27 with TRBJ1-2, with 7 bases identical to TRBD1. The CDR3 is 14 amino acids. Germline loops: CDR1 MNHEY, CDR2 SMNVEV (reference sequence). With V trimmed by 5 bases and J by 4 bases, 7 bases remained unmatched.

The V gene is TRBV29-1, the J gene TRBJ2-3; D not resolved. The CDR3 runs 17 residues. Germline V gene data show CDR1 as SQVTM and CDR2 as ANQGSEA. The ends were cut back, 3 bases at V and 0 bases at J, with 19 bases in the middle. CDR3 nucleotides: TGCAGCGTTGATCGGACCTGGCCCGACCTTAGCACAGATACGCAGTATTTT. The encoded protein is CSVDRTWPDLSTDTQYF.

This clonotype has more than one count but fewer than ten. The chain has TRBV13 and TRBJ1-2; 7 bases are a match to TRBD1. From germline, CDR1 is PRHDT and CDR2 FYEKMQ (reference sequence). Losses at the gene ends were 2 bases for V and 5 bases for J; bases not matched to a gene: 14. The CDR3 is made up of 17 amino acids. The CDR3 here is CASSLKGGSGTDYGYTF. CDR3 bases: TGTGCCAGCAGCTTAAAGGGTGGTAGCGGGACAGATTATGGCTACACCTTC.

This chain connects TRBV7-6 to TRBJ2-7; perhaps TRBD1 as D (5 bases). The V gene's germline CDR1 is SGHVS and CDR2 FNYEAQ. This CDR3 contains 14 residues. The V gene lost 4 bases and the J gene lost 4 bases, with 14 bases spanning the gap. DNA for the CDR3: TGTGCCAGCAGCTCCCGGCCAGGGCTTTACGAGCAGTACTTC. Protein: CASSSRPGLYEQYF.

V usage is TRBV6-4 and J usage is TRBJ2-3; no definite D call. Between the trimmed V and J ends, which lost 2 bases and 4 bases, there was a span of 10 bases. The CDR3 has 14 residues. Germline lookup yields CDR1 MRHNA and CDR2 SNTAGT. The CDR3 nucleotides read TGTGCCAGCAGTGACGGGCCGGGCGCAGATACGCAGTATTTT. Protein sequence: CASSDGPGADTQYF.